In this sample, the clone carrying this T cell receptor (beta chain) turned up a few times. Its antigen is undetermined. This entry is derived from a study of T cell repertoires in cytomegalovirus infection. CDR1 is SGHVS, CDR2 FQNEAQ, per germline. The V segment lost 0 bases and the J segment 8 bases; nucleotides outside the gene matches: 9. The CDR3 consists of 15 residues. Study outcomes and limitations: Clonotypes of TCR beta that were HLA-C-restricted and CMV-specific dominated the ex vivo response.

TCRdb re-called the reads through MiXCR, storing one row per CDR3 protein. The sample yields about 71,000 distinct CDR3 sequences, 20% to 25% seen once. The specimen was CD8+ T cells from cultured PBMCs, collected from culture after CMV antigen stimulation. This receptor was identified in a human donor in good health (CMV status not recorded). Some clones in this sample may be carry-over from other donors' samples. The chain combines TRBV7-8 with TRBJ1-2, with TRBD1 matching over 7 bases. The CDR3 spells CASSLARAGGLGYTF. For the CDR3, the DNA is TGTGCCAGCAGCTTAGCGCGGGCAGGGGGTTTAGGCTACACCTTC.